This T cell receptor (beta chain) was recorded in a study of Graves' ophthalmopathy and Graves' hyperthyroidism. For the study at large: Absence of ophthalmopathy within 18 months of follow-up defined stable hyperthyroidism. General study results and limits: The authors also found most expanded thyroid clonotypes above 0.001 frequency in blood.

This CDR3 region has 14 residues. Unmatched junction bases numbered 6, after V lost 7 bases and J lost 8 bases. The germline V gene encodes CDR1 MNHEY and CDR2 SVGAGI. Amplification from RNA transcripts yielded the TCR beta CDR3 regions. RT-PCR was first run with HTBI primers, then multiplex PCR in a second round. TCRdb reprocessed the multiplex PCR reads via MiXCR and lists one record per CDR3 protein. The sample shows about 500,000 distinct CDR3 sequences, under 45% of them seen only once. This clonotype has at least ten counts. Its specificity is not known. Aged 18 to 65, the patients with hyperthyroidism had under 2 months' duration and were newly diagnosed. Other autoimmune diseases, uncontrolled infections, pregnancy and lactation each led to patient exclusion.

The V gene is TRBV6-5, the J gene TRBJ1-6; 9 nucleotides align to TRBD1. The clonotype originates from an adult man with Graves' hyperthyroidism. Sequencing used peripheral blood or thyroid tissue (not recorded which). Written as DNA, the CDR3 is TGTGCCAGCACCAAGGACAGGGGAGATTCACCCCTCCACTTT. Its protein is CASTKDRGDSPLHF.